Below are 12 T cell receptor beta chains sequenced from a single sample in a study of human T cells and chemical hapten exposure. Time point given: pre-sensitization, week 0. Treatment defined: therapeutic diphenylcyclopropenone sensitization with weekly scalp DPC. TCRdb fed the RACE reads into MiXCR, producing one record per CDR3 protein. The sample comprises approximately 260,000 distinct CDR3 sequences, over 7.5% of which are singletons, and more than 0.95% rests with the top ten. The sequencing here drew on whole blood, taken in connection with sensitization to the hapten diphenylcyclopropenone (DPC). The source of these receptors is a man between 18 and 35 years old with alopecia areata. Some clones in this sample may be carry-over from other donors' samples.

V and J are TRBV7-9 and TRBJ1-1; 7 positions match TRBD1. The CDR3 is 14 amino acids. The V gene's germline CDR1 is SEHNR and CDR2 FQNEAQ (reference sequence). V lost 4 bases to trimming and J lost 3 bases; unmatched junction nucleotides: 5. In DNA form, the CDR3 reads TGTGCCAGCAGCTCCCGACAGGGAGACACTGAAGCTTTCTTT. As protein: CASSSRQGDTEAFF.

The V and J genes are TRBV11-2 and TRBJ1-4; D is uncertain. V dropped 0 bases and J dropped 7 bases, with 9 bases sitting between them. This CDR3 region has 14 residues. CDR1 SGHAT and CDR2 FQNNGV come from the germline V gene. CDR3 amino acids: CASSLDVSFEKLFF. Written as DNA, the CDR3 is TGTGCCAGCAGCTTAGATGTTTCTTTTGAAAAACTGTTTTTT.

The chain is built from TRBV2 and TRBJ2-7; the D gene is possibly TRBD2 (6 bases). V was clipped by 7 bases and J by 4 bases, with 14 bases between them. The germline V gene has CDR1 SNHLY and CDR2 FYNNEI. CDR3 length: 13 amino acids. The CDR3 loop is CASNLGLGYEQYV. In DNA, the CDR3 is TGTGCCAGCAACTTGGGACTGGGTTACGAGCAGTACGTC.

In its sample, this clonotype was seen many times. This chain joins TRBV6-5 and TRBJ1-5; D ambiguous. The CDR3 is 15 residues long. CDR1 MNHEY and CDR2 SVGAGI come from the germline V gene. Between the trimmed V and J ends, which lost 6 bases and 3 bases, there was a span of 15 bases. The CDR3 loop is CASRELGNPNQPQHF. The CDR3 region has the DNA TGTGCCAGCAGAGAACTCGGGAATCCCAATCAGCCCCAGCATTTT.

This clonotype was picked up many times. The chain recombines TRBV7-9 with TRBJ2-7; D ambiguous. Germline CDR1 and CDR2: SEHNR and FQNEAQ (reference sequence). The germline V and J ends were trimmed by 3 bases and 7 bases, with 16 bases remaining between them. The CDR3 spans 14 residues. This CDR3 is CASSFHGPVWEQYF. The CDR3 DNA reads TGTGCCAGCAGCTTCCACGGACCGGTCTGGGAGCAGTACTTC.

The table lists this clonotype with a few counts. One end of the junction is discordant with germline, which a read error may explain. The gene calls are TRBV20-1 and TRBJ1-5, with D hard to call. Germline V gives CDR1 DFQATT, CDR2 SNEGSKA (reference sequence). This CDR3 has 14 residues. CDR3 amino acids: CSASLGYSNQPQHF. As DNA, the CDR3 is TGTAGTGCTAGTTTGGGTTATAGCAATCAGCCCCAGCATTTT.

Written as DNA, the CDR3 is TGCAGCGTGAATGGGGGCACTGAAGCTTTCTTT. This codes for CSVNGGTEAFF. This rearrangement joins TRBV29-1 to TRBJ1-1; a possible D gene is TRBD1 (5 bases). Germline V gene data show CDR1 as SQVTM and CDR2 as ANQGSEA. This CDR3 comprises 11 residues. V lost 6 bases, J lost 4 bases, and 9 bases lay in between.

This clonotype was counted many times. The chain uses TRBV29-1 and TRBJ1-1; TRBD1 aligns across 8 bases. This CDR3 contains 15 residues. The germline V gene has CDR1 SQVTM and CDR2 ANQGSEA. The junction had 8 bases not matched to a gene; V was cut back by 4 bases and J by 1 base. This CDR3 reads CSVVGTGKSNTEAFF. CDR3 bases: TGCAGCGTTGTGGGGACAGGAAAATCGAACACTGAAGCTTTCTTT.

This clonotype was detected only a few times. The chain is built from TRBV6-2 or TRBV6-3 and TRBJ2-7; a possible D gene is TRBD2 (6 bases). This CDR3 region has 17 residues. Germline loops: CDR1 MNHEY, CDR2 SVGEGT. Trimming cost V 6 bases and J 3 bases, with 24 bases left between them. DNA for the CDR3: TGTGCCAGCAGCCGCCACCTTCAAACCCTGCGGGGCTACGAGCAGTACGTC. It encodes CASSRHLQTLRGYEQYV.

This clonotype was counted between two and nine times. This rearrangement joins TRBV5-1 to TRBJ2-5; 11 bases align to TRBD2. V trimming: 4 bases; J trimming: 1 base; junction bases outside the gene matches: 12. The CDR3 sequence is 18 residues long. Germline CDR1 SGHRS, CDR2 YFSETQ. This CDR3 is CASSKNIAGGTIQETQYF. The CDR3 DNA reads TGCGCCAGCAGCAAGAATATAGCGGGGGGGACGATCCAAGAGACCCAGTACTTC. The variable domain in full, completed from reference TRBV5-1 and TRBJ2-5, reads KAGVTQTPRYLIKTRGQQVTLSCSPISGHRSVSWYQQTPGQGLQFLFEYFSETQRNKGNFPGRFSGRQFSNSRSEMNVSTLELGDSALYLCASSKNIAGGTIQETQYFGPGTRLLVL.

Many counts were recorded for this clonotype. The chain recombines TRBV10-3 with TRBJ1-5; TRBD1 aligns across 7 bases. V was clipped by 3 bases and J by 6 bases; unmatched bases: 11. CDR1 is ENHRY and CDR2 is SYGVKD in the germline V gene. This CDR3 is 16 amino acids long. This chain's CDR3 is CAISDAQGVGRQPQHF. For the CDR3, the DNA is TGTGCCATCAGTGATGCGCAGGGGGTAGGGCGTCAGCCCCAGCATTTT.

V is TRBV10-3 and J is TRBJ2-2; 7 nucleotides line up with TRBD2. The CDR3 runs 15 residues. CDR1 and CDR2 (germline): ENHRY, SYGVKD. V lost 5 bases, J lost 0 bases, and 3 bases stayed unmatched. CDR3 region: CAISLAGANTGELFF. CDR3 coding DNA: TGTGCCATCAGTTTAGCGGGCGCGAACACCGGGGAGCTGTTTTTT.